Detailed here is one T cell receptor (beta chain). Its antigen is as yet unknown. The sample is drawn from a study of cytomegalovirus exposure and HLA in healthy donors. The germline V gene encodes CDR1 SGHRS and CDR2 YFSETQ. The CDR3 is 15 amino acids. V trimming: 2 bases; J trimming: 6 bases; junction bases outside the gene matches: 9. Study-wide findings and caveats: Fewer than 20,000 TCR beta sequences were associated with HLA alleles at 0.05 false discovery rate in a later analysis. Later work showed greater clonal expansion in HLA-associated TCR beta chains than in equally common others. Analysis was carried out at a later point, and it linked a missense DCLRE1C variant to TCR beta V- and J-gene trimming.

The PCR ran on 60 Vbeta and 13 Jbeta primers. Generated by immunoSEQ multiplex PCR, the TCRdb table keeps only in-frame clones and is missing some. The sample lists around 150,000 clones, approximately 77% occurring once. The sequencing sample was made of PBMCs. This clonotype was sampled from a man aged 30 to 45 in good health and CMV-seropositive. The rearrangement joins TRBV5-1 to TRBJ2-7, with TRBD1 matching 9 bases. The CDR3 reads CASSFSGTGRLEQYF. CDR3 DNA: TGCGCCAGCAGCTTCTCCGGGACAGGGAGACTCGAGCAGTACTTC.